The subject of this entry is one TCR beta chain. The CDR3 length is 14 residues. Germline assignment: CDR1 SGHTA and CDR2 FQGTGA. Between the trimmed V and J ends, which lost 0 bases and 5 bases, there was a span of 10 bases. TCRdb re-derived calls from the RT-PCR reads in MiXCR, one entry per CDR3 protein. This table has almost 700,000 distinct CDR3 sequences, 12% to 15% appearing once. The sample taken for sequencing was memory CD4+ T cells from blood. This chain connects TRBV7-3 to TRBJ1-1; tentatively, D is TRBD1 (5 bases). The receptor's source is a female donor in good health, serving as a healthy control. CDR3 amino acids: CASSLTLGPTEAFF. The CDR3 bases are TGTGCCAGCAGCTTAACCCTGGGACCTACTGAAGCTTTCTTT.